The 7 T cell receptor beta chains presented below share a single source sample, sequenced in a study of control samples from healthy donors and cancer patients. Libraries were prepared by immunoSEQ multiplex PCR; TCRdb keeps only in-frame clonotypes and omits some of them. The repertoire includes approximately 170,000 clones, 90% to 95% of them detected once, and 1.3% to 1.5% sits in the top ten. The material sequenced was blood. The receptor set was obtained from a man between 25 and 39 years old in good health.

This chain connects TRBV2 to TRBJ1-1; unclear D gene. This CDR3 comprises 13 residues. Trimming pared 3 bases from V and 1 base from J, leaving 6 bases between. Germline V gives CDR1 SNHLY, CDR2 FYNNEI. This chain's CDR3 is CASSEGANTEAFF. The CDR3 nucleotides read TGTGCCAGCAGTGAGGGCGCGAACACTGAAGCTTTCTTT.

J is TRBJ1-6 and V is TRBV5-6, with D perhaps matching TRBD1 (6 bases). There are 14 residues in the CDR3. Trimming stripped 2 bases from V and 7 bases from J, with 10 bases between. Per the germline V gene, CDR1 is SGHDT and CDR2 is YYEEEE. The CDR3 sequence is CASSLQGRNSPLHF. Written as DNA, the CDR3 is TGTGCCAGCAGCTTACAGGGACGCAATTCACCCCTCCACTTT.

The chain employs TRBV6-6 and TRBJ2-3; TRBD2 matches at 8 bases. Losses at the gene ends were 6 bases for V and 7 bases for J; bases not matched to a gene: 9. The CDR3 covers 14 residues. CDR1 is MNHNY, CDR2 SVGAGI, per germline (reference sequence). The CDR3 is CASRNSGALNTQYF. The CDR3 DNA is TGTGCCAGCAGAAATAGCGGGGCGTTGAATACGCAGTATTTT.

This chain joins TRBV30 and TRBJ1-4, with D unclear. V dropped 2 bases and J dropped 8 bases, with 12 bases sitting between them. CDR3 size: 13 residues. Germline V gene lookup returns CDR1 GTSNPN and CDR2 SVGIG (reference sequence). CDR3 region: CAWSQDWQEKLFF. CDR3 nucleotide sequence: TGTGCCTGGAGTCAGGACTGGCAAGAAAAACTGTTTTTT.

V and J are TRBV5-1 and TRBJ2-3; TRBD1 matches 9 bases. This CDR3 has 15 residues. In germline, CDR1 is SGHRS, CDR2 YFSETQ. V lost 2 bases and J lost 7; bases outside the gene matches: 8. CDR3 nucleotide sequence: TGCGCCAGCAGCTTCACCGGGACAGGGTCTTATACGCAGTATTTT. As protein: CASSFTGTGSYTQYF.

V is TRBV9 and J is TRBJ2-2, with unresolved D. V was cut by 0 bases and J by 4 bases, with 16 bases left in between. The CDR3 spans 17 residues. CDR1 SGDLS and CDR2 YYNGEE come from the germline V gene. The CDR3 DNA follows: TGTGCCAGCAGCGTAGCCGTAGGGTTTCTCGGCACCGGGGAGCTGTTTTTT. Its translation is CASSVAVGFLGTGELFF.

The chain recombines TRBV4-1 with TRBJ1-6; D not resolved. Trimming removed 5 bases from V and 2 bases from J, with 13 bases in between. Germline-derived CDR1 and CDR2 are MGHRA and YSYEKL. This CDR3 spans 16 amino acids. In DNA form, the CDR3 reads TGCGCCAGCAGCTTTATCGGGCCAGCCTATAATTCACCCCTCCACTTT. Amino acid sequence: CASSFIGPAYNSPLHF.